This is a list of T cell receptor beta chains from one sample in a study of early T cells in non-severe SARS-CoV-2 infection. TCRdb called the 5' RACE reads again in MiXCR, with one record for every CDR3 protein. The table includes approximately 100,000 distinct CDR3 sequences, 15% to 20% detected once. The sequencing sample was made of whole blood. All receptors derive from an adult who was a healthcare worker with PCR-confirmed SARS-CoV-2 infection or an uninfected control (not recorded which). CDR3s include the opening cysteine and the closing phenylalanine or tryptophan. The D gene is left open where the match is weak.

v_call: TRBV7-9; d_call: .; j_call: TRBJ1-2; cdr3_aa: CASRGDDGYTF
v_call: TRBV28; d_call: .; j_call: TRBJ2-7; cdr3_aa: CASSTRSYEQYF
v_call: TRBV7-9; d_call: .; j_call: TRBJ1-3; cdr3_aa: CASSPGRWRSSGNTIYF
v_call: TRBV28; d_call: .; j_call: TRBJ2-7; cdr3_aa: CASSLFPLRTQYF
v_call: TRBV2; d_call: TRBD1; j_call: TRBJ1-1; cdr3_aa: CASGTQGGGEAFF
v_call: TRBV7-9; d_call: .; j_call: TRBJ2-4; cdr3_aa: CASSPPDEGTKNIQYF
v_call: TRBV29-1; d_call: TRBD2; j_call: TRBJ2-2; cdr3_aa: CSVKETSAGGELFF
v_call: TRBV4-1; d_call: .; j_call: TRBJ1-2; cdr3_aa: CASSQIGYGYTF
v_call: TRBV4-3; d_call: .; j_call: TRBJ2-7; cdr3_aa: CASSQDQGRAYEQYF
v_call: TRBV5-1; d_call: TRBD1; j_call: TRBJ2-7; cdr3_aa: CASSFRGTGGEQYF
v_call: TRBV11-3; d_call: .; j_call: TRBJ1-2; cdr3_aa: CASSFPGIYGYTF
v_call: TRBV21-1; d_call: .; j_call: TRBJ2-7; cdr3_aa: CASITSYEQYF
v_call: TRBV6-5; d_call: .; j_call: TRBJ1-3; cdr3_aa: CASSSYSSSASGNTIYF